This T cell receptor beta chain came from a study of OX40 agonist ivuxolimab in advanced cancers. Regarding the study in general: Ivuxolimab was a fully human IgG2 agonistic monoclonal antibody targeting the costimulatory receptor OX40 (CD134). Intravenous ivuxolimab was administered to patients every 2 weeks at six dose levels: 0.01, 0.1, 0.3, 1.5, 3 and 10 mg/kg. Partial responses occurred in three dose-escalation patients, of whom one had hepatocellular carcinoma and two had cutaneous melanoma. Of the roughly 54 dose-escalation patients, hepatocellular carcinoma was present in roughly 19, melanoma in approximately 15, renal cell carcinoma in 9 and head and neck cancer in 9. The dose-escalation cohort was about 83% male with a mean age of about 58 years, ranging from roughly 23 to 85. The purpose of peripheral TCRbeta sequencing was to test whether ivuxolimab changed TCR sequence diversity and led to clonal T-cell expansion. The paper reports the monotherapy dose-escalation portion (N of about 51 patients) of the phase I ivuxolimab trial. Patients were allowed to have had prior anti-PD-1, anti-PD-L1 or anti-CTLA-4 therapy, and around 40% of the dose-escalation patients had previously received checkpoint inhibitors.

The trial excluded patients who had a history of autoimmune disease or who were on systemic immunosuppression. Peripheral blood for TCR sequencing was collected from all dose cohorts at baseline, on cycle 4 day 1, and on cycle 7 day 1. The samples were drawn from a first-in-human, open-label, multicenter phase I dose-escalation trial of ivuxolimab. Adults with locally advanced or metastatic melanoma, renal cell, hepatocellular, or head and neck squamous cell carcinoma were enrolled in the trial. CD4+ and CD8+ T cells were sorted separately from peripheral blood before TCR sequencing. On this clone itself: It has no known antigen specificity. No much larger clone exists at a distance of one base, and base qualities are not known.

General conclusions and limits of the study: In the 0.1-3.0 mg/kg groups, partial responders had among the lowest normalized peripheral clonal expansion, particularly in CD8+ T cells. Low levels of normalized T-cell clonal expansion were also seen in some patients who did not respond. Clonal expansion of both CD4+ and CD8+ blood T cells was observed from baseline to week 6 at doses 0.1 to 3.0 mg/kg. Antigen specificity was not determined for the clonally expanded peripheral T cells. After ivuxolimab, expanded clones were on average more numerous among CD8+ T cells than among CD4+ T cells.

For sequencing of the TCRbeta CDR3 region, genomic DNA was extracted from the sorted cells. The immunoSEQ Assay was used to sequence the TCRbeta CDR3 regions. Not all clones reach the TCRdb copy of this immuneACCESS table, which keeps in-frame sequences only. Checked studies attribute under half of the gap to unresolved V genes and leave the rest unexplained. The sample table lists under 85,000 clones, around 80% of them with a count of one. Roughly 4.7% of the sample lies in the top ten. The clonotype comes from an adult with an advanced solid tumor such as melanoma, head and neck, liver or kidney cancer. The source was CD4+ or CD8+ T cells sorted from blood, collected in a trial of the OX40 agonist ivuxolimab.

The nucleotide sequence is given as TGTGCCAGTCATCGGGACAACTACGAGCAGTACTTC. This is translated as CASHRDNYEQYF. Recombination linked TRBV2 to TRBJ2-7; possibly the D gene is TRBD1, per 6 matching bases. The junction carries 12 bases between V and J, which are trimmed by 9 bases and 3 bases respectively. The germline V gene yields SNHLY for CDR1 and FYNNEI for CDR2. Spanning cysteine to phenylalanine, the CDR3 consists of 12 amino acids. The sequence is cut down to CDR3 DNA, 36 bases in frame from base 1.